These 10 T cell receptor beta chains came from one sample sequenced in a study of T cell clones after liver transplantation. Using immunoSEQ multiplex PCR, the repertoire was profiled, and TCRdb retains in-frame clones only, with some absent. The table shows approximately 72,000 clones, with 90% occurring only once. The material was CD4+ T cells from blood, obtained before liver transplant. The source of these receptors is a human donor who received a liver transplant.

V gene TRBV7-8 combines with J gene TRBJ2-7; D is possibly TRBD2 (7 bases). V lost 3 bases to trimming and J lost 4 bases, with 13 bases between them. Germline lookup yields CDR1 SGHVS and CDR2 FQNEAQ. This CDR3 spans 14 amino acids. The CDR3 bases are TGTGCCAGCAGCTTCAGCGGGGACATGTACGAGCAGTACTTC. Protein product: CASSFSGDMYEQYF.

The chain joins TRBV7-6 to TRBJ2-7, with TRBD2 matching over 11 bases. The trim removed 5 bases at V and 2 bases at J, leaving 8 bases unmatched. CDR3 length: 16 residues. CDR1 is SGHVS and CDR2 is FNYEAQ in the germline V gene. This CDR3 reads CASSRETSGGAYEQYF. Here the CDR3 DNA reads TGTGCCAGCAGCCGTGAAACTAGCGGGGGAGCCTACGAGCAGTACTTC.

This clone was observed a single time. J is TRBJ1-3 and V is TRBV19; 7 nucleotides match TRBD1. Trimming at V came to 5 bases and at J to 4 bases, leaving 5 bases not matched to a gene. Per germline, CDR1 LNHDA and CDR2 SQIVND (reference sequence). The CDR3 loop spans 14 amino acids. The CDR3 DNA reads as TGTGCCAGTAGTCTACAGGGGCTCGGAAACACCATATATTTT. Encoded protein: CASSLQGLGNTIYF. Looking up the rest from reference TRBV19 and TRBJ1-3 gives the full variable domain: DGGITQSPKYLFRKEGQNVTLSCEQNLNHDAMYWYRQDPGQGLRLIYYSQIVNDFQKGDIAEGYSVSREKKESFPLTVTSAQKNPTAFYLCASSLQGLGNTIYFGEGSWLTVV.

This chain joins TRBV9 and TRBJ2-1; 11 bases are a match to TRBD2. The V gene end was trimmed by 0 bases and the J gene end by 6 bases; junction bases not matched to a gene: 8. This CDR3 has 17 residues. Germline V gene lookup returns CDR1 SGDLS and CDR2 YYNGEE. The CDR3 here is CASSVGVAGGRSNEQFF. The CDR3 bases are TGTGCCAGCAGCGTAGGGGTAGCGGGAGGGCGGAGCAATGAGCAGTTCTTC. Combining the CDR3 with reference TRBV9 and TRBJ2-1 gives the whole variable domain DSGVTQTPKHLITATGQRVTLRCSPRSGDLSVYWYQQSLDQGLQFLIQYYNGEERAKGNILERFSAQQFPDLHSELNLSSLELGDSALYFCASSVGVAGGRSNEQFFGPGTRLTVL.

The rearrangement joins TRBV28 to TRBJ1-5, with 8 bases identical to TRBD1. V was pared by 0 bases and J by 0 bases, with 1 base of the junction left unmatched. There are 16 residues in the CDR3. Germline loops: CDR1 MDHEN, CDR2 SYDVKM. The CDR3 here is CASSLWQGASNQPQHF. DNA for the CDR3: TGTGCCAGCAGTTTATGGCAGGGGGCTAGCAATCAGCCCCAGCATTTT.

CDR3 bases: TGTGCCAGCAGTTTGGGGGGCTCTGGAAACACCATATATTTT. Translating gives CASSLGGSGNTIYF. The chain joins TRBV28 to TRBJ1-3; a possible D gene is TRBD1 (5 bases). V shed 3 bases and J shed 0 bases, with 6 bases lying between them. CDR1 and CDR2 from the germline V gene are MDHEN and SYDVKM. The length of the CDR3 is 14 residues. Based on the CDR3 plus reference TRBV28 and TRBJ1-3, the full variable domain is DVKVTQSSRYLVKRTGEKVFLECVQDMDHENMFWYRQDPGLGLRLIYFSYDVKMKEKGDIPEGYSVSREKKERFSLILESASTNQTSMYLCASSLGGSGNTIYFGEGSWLTVV.

The chain uses TRBV29-1 and TRBJ2-7, with TRBD2 matching over 7 bases. Germline V gives CDR1 SQVTM, CDR2 ANQGSEA. V dropped 4 bases and J dropped 2; count of bases not matched to a gene: 8. This CDR3 has 14 amino acids. CDR3 in DNA: TGCAGCGTTGGGAAGCCGGGGGGAACCTACGAGCAGTACTTC. Residues: CSVGKPGGTYEQYF.

V and J are TRBV5-6 and TRBJ2-2; D tentatively fits TRBD1 or TRBD2 (6 bases each). The CDR3 sequence is 15 residues long. CDR1 SGHDT and CDR2 YYEEEE come from the germline V gene. Trimming cost V 1 base and J 4 bases, with 11 bases left between them. For the CDR3, the DNA is TGTGCCAGCAGCTTGAGGGGGGACTTCACCGGGGAGCTGTTTTTT. Amino acids: CASSLRGDFTGELFF.

V is TRBV7-6 and J is TRBJ2-5; D is unclear. This CDR3 spans 13 amino acids. Germline assignment: CDR1 SGHVS and CDR2 FNYEAQ. Trimming stripped 4 bases from V and 7 bases from J, with 13 bases between. The DNA for the CDR3 is TGTGCCAGCAGCTCCCTCCTGTCAGGGACCCAGTACTTC. This gives the protein CASSSLLSGTQYF.

This chain connects TRBV7-2 to TRBJ2-5; 14 bases agree with TRBD2. The germline V gene encodes CDR1 SGHTA and CDR2 FQGNSA. V lost 3 bases to trimming and J lost 6 bases; unmatched junction nucleotides: 6. The CDR3 loop spans 16 amino acids. The CDR3: CASSFGTSGSSKTQYF. The CDR3 nucleotides read TGTGCCAGCAGCTTCGGGACTAGCGGGAGTTCGAAGACCCAGTACTTC.